Presented here are 31 T cell receptor beta chains from one specimen sequenced in a study of shared clonotypes between healthy human individuals. Produced via immunoSEQ multiplex PCR; TCRdb's table is partial and in-frame only. The data hold 2 million to 2.5 million clones, with approximately 93% observed a single time. The sequenced sample consisted of naive CD4+ T cells from PBMCs. Sample subset: CD45RA+ positively selected. These receptors were taken from a man aged 18 to 30 in good health. Some clones in this sample may be carry-over from other donors' samples.

This clone was recorded once. The V gene is TRBV2, the J gene TRBJ1-4; 7 bases align to TRBD1. Trimming took 7 bases from V and 8 from J; bases not matched to a gene: 16. The CDR3 is made up of 16 amino acids. Germline-derived CDR1 and CDR2 are SNHLY and FYNNEI. The CDR3 DNA sequence: TGTGCCAGCATTAGATCAGGGGGAGTACGGAAAGAAAAACTGTTTTTT. It codes for CASIRSGGVRKEKLFF. Supplemented by reference TRBV2 and TRBJ1-4, the full variable domain reads EPEVTQTPSHQVTQMGQEVILRCVPISNHLYFYWYRQILGQKVEFLVSFYNNEISEKSEIFDDQFSVERPDGSNFTLKIRSTKLEDSAMYFCASIRSGGVRKEKLFFGSGTQLSVL.

V is TRBV6-5 and J is TRBJ1-2; 7 nucleotides match TRBD1. Germline loops: CDR1 MNHEY, CDR2 SVGAGI. The CDR3 runs 14 residues. Unmatched junction bases numbered 8, after V lost 6 bases and J lost 4 bases. The CDR3 DNA follows: TGTGCCAGCAGCCAACCTGGGACAGCCTATGGCTACACCTTC. It specifies CASSQPGTAYGYTF.

V gene TRBV28 combines with J gene TRBJ2-4; TRBD2 is a possible D gene (5 bases). Germline assignment: CDR1 MDHEN and CDR2 SYDVKM. V gave up 9 bases and J gave up 7 bases, with 16 bases separating them. This CDR3 is 13 amino acids long. The CDR3 nucleotides are TGTGCCAGTAGGACCCCCGGGGAGAACATTCAGTACTTC. Translated: CASRTPGENIQYF.

This rearrangement joins TRBV28 to TRBJ1-3; D call uncertain. Trimming removed 7 bases at V and 0 bases at J, with 16 bases between. CDR3 length: 16 residues. Germline assignment: CDR1 MDHEN and CDR2 SYDVKM. This CDR3 is CASTDRGRSSGNTIYF. The CDR3 DNA reads as TGTGCCAGCACCGATCGAGGACGGAGCTCTGGAAACACCATATATTTT.

This chain joins TRBV15 and TRBJ2-5; no definite D call. The J call could be wrong; TRBJ2-7 is a better fit for the DNA end. CDR3 size: 14 residues. Germline V CDR1 and CDR2: LNHNV, YYDKDF (reference sequence). The CDR3 reads CATRRDRSSYEQYF. The CDR3 nucleotides read TGTGCCACCAGGCGTGATAGGAGCTCCTACGAGCAGTACTTC.

The chain has TRBV9 and TRBJ2-3, with TRBD2 matching 8 bases. With 2 bases clipped from V and 6 bases from J, the junction kept 8 bases outside the gene matches. This CDR3 comprises 15 residues. Germline V gives CDR1 SGDLS, CDR2 YYNGEE. CDR3 DNA sequence: TGTGCCAGCAGCGTTAGCGGGATGGGATTCGATACGCAGTATTTT. This translates into CASSVSGMGFDTQYF.

CDR3 in amino acids: CSVDFGRDEQYF. CDR3 sequence (DNA): TGCAGCGTTGATTTTGGGAGGGACGAGCAGTACTTC. The chain combines TRBV29-1 with TRBJ2-7; the match to TRBD2 covers 7 bases. Germline V gene sequence: CDR1 SQVTM, CDR2 ANQGSEA. This CDR3 is built from 12 residues. The trim removed 3 bases at V and 5 bases at J, leaving 4 bases unmatched.

The chain combines TRBV5-4 with TRBJ2-2; 14 nucleotides line up with TRBD2. There are 15 residues in the CDR3. Trimming took 4 bases from V and 7 from J; bases not matched to a gene: 3. Germline loops: CDR1 SGHNT, CDR2 YYREEE (reference sequence). The CDR3 coding sequence is TGTGCCAGCAGCCCCGGGACTAGCGGGAGCGGGGAGCTGTTTTTT. This translates into CASSPGTSGSGELFF.

The genes are TRBV19 and TRBJ1-2; 12 bases are shared with TRBD1. The CDR3 spans 15 residues. From germline, CDR1 is LNHDA and CDR2 SQIVND (reference sequence). Unmatched junction bases numbered 9, after V lost 5 bases and J lost 8 bases. The CDR3 DNA is TGTGCCAGTAGTGAAGACGGGACAGGGGGCATCGGCTACACCTTC. It specifies CASSEDGTGGIGYTF.

V gene TRBV27 combines with J gene TRBJ1-2, with D tentatively TRBD1 (5 bases). The V gene's germline CDR1 is MNHEY and CDR2 SMNVEV (reference sequence). V was trimmed by 6 bases and J by 4 bases, leaving 21 bases between them. This CDR3 has 16 amino acids. Here the CDR3 reads CASRTFLSGGFYGYTF. CDR3 nucleotide sequence: TGTGCCAGCAGGACCTTTTTATCGGGGGGATTCTATGGCTACACCTTC.

CDR3 residues: CASRQGAQGPLQPQHF. DNA for the CDR3: TGTGCCAGCAGGCAAGGAGCACAGGGTCCTCTACAGCCCCAGCATTTT. The chain carries TRBV6-6 and TRBJ1-5; maybe TRBD1 (6 bases). There are 16 residues in the CDR3. V was shortened by 6 bases and J by 7 bases, with 22 bases between the two germline ends. Germline CDR1 and CDR2: MNHNY and SVGAGI (reference sequence).

This clone has a single count. The chain recombines TRBV27 with TRBJ2-1; D not resolved. The V and J ends lost 6 bases and 8 bases respectively, with 8 bases between them. In germline, CDR1 is MNHEY, CDR2 SMNVEV (reference sequence). The CDR3 consists of 11 residues. The CDR3 sequence is CASRIFHEQFF. DNA of the CDR3: TGTGCCAGCAGAATTTTCCATGAGCAGTTCTTC.

V and J are TRBV7-3 and TRBJ2-2, with TRBD2 matching over 7 bases. Germline values: CDR1 SGHTA, CDR2 FQGTGA. J was trimmed by 7 bases and V by 4 bases; bases with no gene match: 15. The CDR3 runs 17 residues. The CDR3 DNA reads as TGTGCCAGCAGCTCCACCGGCGGGAGTGGTTTGATCGGGGAGCTGTTTTTT. Translation: CASSSTGGSGLIGELFF.

This chain uses TRBV18 with TRBJ1-5, with 7 bases aligning to TRBD1. Germline CDR1 is KGHSH and CDR2 is LQKENI. The CDR3 has 13 amino acids. V lost 6 bases to trimming and J lost 6 bases; unmatched junction nucleotides: 5. In nucleotides, the CDR3 is TGTGCCAGCTCCGGGACAGAGGTTCAGCCCCAGCATTTT. It yields the protein CASSGTEVQPQHF.

This sequence joins TRBV12-2 and TRBJ2-1; TRBD2, the table's D call, was not compared with the DNA. TRBV12-2 is designated a pseudogene. The CDR3 sequence is 19 residues long. CDR3 DNA: TGTGCAAGTCGCTTAGTTTTGGCTAGCGGGAGCCCTGACTACAATGAGCAGTTCTTC. This gives the protein CASRLVLASGSPDYNEQFF.

This clone was seen only a few times. The chain employs TRBV6-1 and TRBJ1-2; D may be TRBD1 (6 bases). The V and J ends lost 6 bases and 3 bases respectively, with 14 bases between them. Germline V CDR1 and CDR2: MNHNS, SASEGT. This CDR3 spans 14 amino acids. The CDR3 sequence: CASRDAGEDYGYTF. The CDR3 bases are TGTGCCAGCAGAGACGCAGGGGAGGACTATGGCTACACCTTC.

V and J are TRBV15 and TRBJ1-3, with 7 bases aligning to TRBD1. V dropped 3 bases and J dropped 2; count of bases not matched to a gene: 7. Germline values: CDR1 LNHNV, CDR2 YYDKDF (reference sequence). The CDR3 extends over 16 amino acids. In DNA, the CDR3 is TGTGCCACCAGCAGTGGGAACAGGGGAACTGGAAACACCATATATTTT. Translating it yields CATSSGNRGTGNTIYF.

The chain has TRBV10-3 and TRBJ1-3; a possible D gene is TRBD1 (6 bases). V was clipped by 6 bases and J by 10 bases, with 19 bases between them. The germline V gene has CDR1 ENHRY and CDR2 SYGVKD. The CDR3 has 14 residues. CDR3 loop: CAISRDLSRGTIYF. The DNA for the CDR3 is TGTGCCATCAGCCGGGACCTATCTAGGGGGACCATATATTTT.

The rearrangement uses TRBV18 and TRBJ1-1; D gene unclear. The CDR3 is 15 amino acids. From germline, CDR1 is KGHSH and CDR2 LQKENI. The V and J ends lost 6 bases and 0 bases respectively, with 14 bases between them. The CDR3 DNA reads as TGTGCCAGCTCGGCGCTAGGAAGCATGAACACTGAAGCTTTCTTT. This encodes CASSALGSMNTEAFF.

The V call is TRBV7-9, the J call TRBJ1-4; D not certain. The CDR3 runs 15 residues. Between the trimmed V and J ends, which lost 3 bases and 5 bases, there was a span of 13 bases. Germline CDR1 and CDR2: SEHNR and FQNEAQ (reference sequence). DNA of the CDR3: TGTGCCAGCAGCTTGGCAGGACCTCTCAATGAAAAACTGTTTTTT. Protein sequence: CASSLAGPLNEKLFF.

The CDR3 loop is CASSTGAPTTDTQYF. The CDR3, as DNA: TGTGCCAGCAGCACGGGGGCCCCGACCACAGATACGCAGTATTTT. The V and J genes are TRBV5-4 and TRBJ2-3; tentatively, D is TRBD1 or TRBD2 (6 bases each). CDR1 is SGHNT and CDR2 is YYREEE in the germline V gene (reference sequence). The CDR3 has 15 amino acids. V was clipped by 4 bases and J by 2 bases, with 14 bases between them.

The V call is TRBV29-1, the J call TRBJ1-2, with 9 nucleotides matching TRBD1. The CDR3 is 16 residues long. Losses at the gene ends were 1 base for V and 2 bases for J; bases not matched to a gene: 8. Germline CDR1 and CDR2: SQVTM and ANQGSEA. The CDR3 region is CSVEAPDRGINYGYTF. In DNA form, the CDR3 reads TGCAGCGTTGAAGCTCCGGACAGGGGAATAAACTATGGCTACACCTTC. Looking up the rest from reference TRBV29-1 and TRBJ1-2 gives the full variable domain: SAVISQKPSRDICQRGTSLTIQCQVDSQVTMMFWYRQQPGQSLTLIATANQGSEATYESGFVIDKFPISRPNLTFSTLTVSNMSPEDSSIYLCSVEAPDRGINYGYTFGSGTRLTVV.

V usage is TRBV5-6 and J usage is TRBJ1-5; TRBD1 might be the D (5 bases). This CDR3 comprises 15 residues. Germline CDR1 reads SGHDT; CDR2 reads YYEEEE. Trimming took 4 bases from V and 1 from J, leaving 12 bases between them. CDR3 protein: CASSQYGGSNQPQHF. The CDR3 DNA reads as TGTGCCAGCAGCCAATACGGGGGAAGCAATCAGCCCCAGCATTTT.

V gene TRBV5-4 combines with J gene TRBJ2-7; TRBD1 aligns across 8 bases. V trimming: 3 bases; J trimming: 2 bases; junction bases outside the gene matches: 4. CDR1 is SGHNT and CDR2 is YYREEE in the germline V gene (reference sequence). The CDR3 consists of 14 residues. CDR3 DNA: TGTGCCAGCAGCTGGGGACAGGACACCTACGAGCAGTACTTC. Protein sequence: CASSWGQDTYEQYF. The entire variable domain, with the rest obtained from reference TRBV5-4 and TRBJ2-7, is as follows: ETGVTQSPTHLIKTRGQQVTLRCSSQSGHNTVSWYQQALGQGPQFIFQYYREEENGRGNFPPRFSGLQFPNYSSELNVNALELDDSALYLCASSWGQDTYEQYFGPGTRLTVT.

This chain joins TRBV4-3 and TRBJ1-1; 9 bases are a match to TRBD1. Germline trimming cut 1 base from V and 4 bases from J; bases unmatched to any gene: 4. The CDR3 loop spans 15 amino acids. CDR1 is LGHNA and CDR2 is YSLEER in the germline V gene. CDR3 amino acids: CASSQADRGFTEAFF. The CDR3 bases are TGCGCCAGCAGCCAAGCGGACAGGGGATTCACTGAAGCTTTCTTT.

The genes are TRBV12-5 and TRBJ2-1, with D perhaps matching TRBD2 (5 bases). The CDR3 length is 12 residues. Germline assignment: CDR1 LGHNT and CDR2 FRNRAP. V gave up 8 bases and J gave up 4 bases, with 9 bases separating them. The CDR3 loop is CASRGVYNEQFF. The CDR3 nucleotides are TGTGCTAGTCGGGGAGTATACAATGAGCAGTTCTTC. Based on the CDR3 plus reference TRBV12-5 and TRBJ2-1, the full variable domain is DARVTQTPRHKVTEMGQEVTMRCQPILGHNTVFWYRQTMMQGLELLAYFRNRAPLDDSGMPKDRFSAEMPDATLATLKIQPSEPRDSAVYFCASRGVYNEQFFGPGTRLTVL.

As to this clone: Other DNA sequences of this sample code for an identical CDR3. The rearrangement links TRBV30 to TRBJ2-3; D may be TRBD2 (5 bases). Between the trimmed V and J ends, which lost 3 bases and 6 bases, there was a span of 7 bases. This CDR3 contains 11 residues. Germline loops: CDR1 GTSNPN, CDR2 SVGIG (reference sequence). The CDR3 bases are TGTGCCTGGAGAAGAGGGGATACGCAGTATTTT. This gives the protein CAWRRGDTQYF.

J is TRBJ1-5 and V is TRBV18; D uncertain. V lost 3 bases, J lost 2 bases, and 11 bases lay in between. The CDR3 covers 15 residues. Germline V gene data show CDR1 as KGHSH and CDR2 as LQKENI. The CDR3 spells CASSPGAVGNQPQHF. In DNA, the CDR3 is TGTGCCAGCTCACCTGGAGCAGTAGGCAATCAGCCCCAGCATTTT.

This clone appeared once. The gene calls are TRBV6-4 and TRBJ2-1; D might be TRBD1 or TRBD2, each matching 5 bases. Germline CDR1 MRHNA, CDR2 SNTAGT. CDR3 size: 13 residues. V was shortened by 5 bases and J by 9 bases, with 14 bases between the two germline ends. CDR3 nucleotides: TGTGCCAGCAGTAATCTTGGGGGTAGTGAGCAGTTCTTC. It specifies CASSNLGGSEQFF.

This sequence joins TRBV10-2 and TRBJ2-1, with 10 positions matching TRBD2. The CDR3 runs 14 residues. V lost 10 bases to trimming and J lost 10 bases; unmatched junction nucleotides: 13. Per germline, CDR1 WSHSY and CDR2 SAAADI. This chain's CDR3 is CATLRELAGVEQFF. The CDR3 nucleotides read TGCGCCACCCTACGTGAGCTAGCGGGAGTGGAGCAGTTCTTC.

The chain recombines TRBV28 with TRBJ2-2; a possible D gene is TRBD1 (6 bases). Trimming shortened V by 5 bases and J by 4 bases, and 17 bases separated the two germline ends. The CDR3 length is 16 residues. Germline V gene data show CDR1 as MDHEN and CDR2 as SYDVKM. CDR3 region: CASSRPTGPVTGELFF. The CDR3 DNA is TGTGCCAGCAGTCGACCGACAGGCCCGGTCACCGGGGAGCTGTTTTTT. Full variable domain (missing parts from reference TRBV28 and TRBJ2-2): DVKVTQSSRYLVKRTGEKVFLECVQDMDHENMFWYRQDPGLGLRLIYFSYDVKMKEKGDIPEGYSVSREKKERFSLILESASTNQTSMYLCASSRPTGPVTGELFFGEGSRLTVL.